This T cell receptor beta chain was observed in a study of Ad26.COV2.S vaccination and SARS-CoV-2 variants. Looking at the study overall: This donor came from the COV1001 trial of Ad26.COV2.S. Into the muscle, Ad26.COV2.S was dosed once or twice, 56 days apart. Whole-study findings and limits: Participants in the vaccine arm had higher spike-specific TCR breadth; placebo recipients had lower.

The treatment was: some 19 received Ad26.COV2.S at low or high dose, single or two shots; 5 received placebo; per-sample allocation not given. Sampling was performed 63 days after the first vaccine or placebo injection. The sample came from a Boston adult aged 18-55 years. This clone appeared once. The antigen is undetermined. Assay: immunoSEQ multiplex PCR; the TCRdb copy retains only in-frame clones and omits some. Altogether 350,000 to 450,000 clones are present, 83% being singletons, with the ten largest covering about 7.4%. Trimming removed 2 bases from V and 3 bases from J, with 15 bases in between. CDR1 is MNHNS and CDR2 is SASEGT in the germline V gene. The CDR3 runs to 16 residues.

Sequencing was performed on peripheral blood, taken in a trial of Ad26.COV2.S vaccine versus placebo. This TCR came from a person between 18 and 59 years old who received the Ad26.COV2.S COVID-19 vaccine or a placebo. The chain links TRBV6-1 to TRBJ2-3; weak D call: TRBD1 (7 bases). CDR3 in DNA: TGTGCCAGCAGTGAACGGGGGACAGCATCTACAGATACGCAGTATTTT. Encoded protein: CASSERGTASTDTQYF.